This TCR beta chain derives from a study of OX40 agonist ivuxolimab in advanced cancers. Across the whole study: Participants could have had prior anti-PD-1, anti-PD-L1 or anti-CTLA-4 therapy, and more than 35% had some.

Sequencing was performed with immunoSEQ multiplex PCR; in TCRdb, only in-frame clones are kept and a portion is missing. Among fewer than 40,000 clones, roughly 84% were seen once, and the ten largest hold approximately 18%. Germline-derived CDR1 and CDR2 are LNHNV and YYDKDF (reference sequence). Losses at the gene ends were 3 bases for V and 6 bases for J; bases not matched to a gene: 12. The CDR3 is 16 residues long. Material: CD4+ or CD8+ T cells sorted from blood, obtained in a trial of the OX40 agonist ivuxolimab. V is TRBV15 and J is TRBJ2-3; 7 bases fit TRBD2. This clonotype was sampled from an adult with an advanced solid tumor such as melanoma, head and neck, liver or kidney cancer. CDR3 nucleotides: TGTGCCACCAGCAGTGGGGAGGCGGGAGCAATGGATACGCAGTATTTT. Encoded protein: CATSSGEAGAMDTQYF.